This is a list of T cell receptor beta chains from one sample in a study of T-cell memory formation after mild COVID-19. TCRdb fed the 5' RACE reads into MiXCR, producing one record per CDR3 protein. The table has approximately 490,000 distinct CDR3 sequences, 20% seen once. The specimen was PBMCs or a T cell subset sorted from them (not recorded which). These receptors all come from an adult woman who had mild COVID-19 (a few samples of this study predate the infection). Cell type and time point are not known. The CDR3 runs from the conserved cysteine through the conserved F or W. Where a row states a size, it is once, few, many or the class of an expanded clone; other rows omit it.

v_call	j_call	clone_size	cdr3_aa
TRBV6-1	TRBJ2-2	NA	CASTIRDTRTGELFF
TRBV5-1	TRBJ2-7	few	CASSVGQGEDEQYF
TRBV12-3/TRBV12-4	TRBJ1-2	few	CASSLQEIGGYTF
TRBV7-2	TRBJ2-4	NA	CASSSSPTVAKNIQYF
TRBV6-1	TRBJ1-1	few	CASSEYGYPEAFF
TRBV7-2	TRBJ2-1	few	CASSFFGAYNEQFF
TRBV2	TRBJ2-2	few	CASSETGARAGELFF
TRBV20-1	TRBJ2-3	NA	CSARDHLVTDTQYF
TRBV5-5	TRBJ1-2	NA	CASSLLDRGRDGYTF
TRBV4-1	TRBJ2-7	few	CASSQDPPDRSLFSYEQYF
TRBV2	TRBJ2-5	few	CATPPGGQETQYF
TRBV15	TRBJ1-2	NA	CATSRDRARGAGYGYTF
TRBV2	TRBJ2-2	NA	CASRTAANTGELFF
TRBV5-1	TRBJ1-2	few	CASSLDGGWRGYTF
TRBV5-4	TRBJ2-1	NA	CASSGRTSGAGGEQFF
TRBV20-1	TRBJ2-1	few	CSANVPDLRERDEQFF
TRBV4-2	TRBJ2-3	NA	CASSQTGTASTDTQYF
TRBV11-1	TRBJ1-6	few	CASSQSSYNSPLHF
TRBV12-3/TRBV12-4	TRBJ2-1	few	CASSFSGGRSYNEQFF
TRBV12-3/TRBV12-4	TRBJ2-2	few	CASSSRQNTGELFF
TRBV4-2	TRBJ1-1	NA	CASSQGGTGGPGTEAFF
TRBV12-3/TRBV12-4	TRBJ2-5	few	CASSPLTGEETQYF
TRBV7-9	TRBJ2-1	NA	CASSFTLLRGSSYNEQFF
TRBV6-2/TRBV6-3	TRBJ2-7	NA	CASSYSTSGSYEQYF
TRBV7-2	TRBJ2-2	NA	CASSLVGTTERIWELFF
TRBV11-3	TRBJ2-3	few	CASSHRLAGEDTQYF
TRBV5-1	TRBJ2-3	NA	CASSELSPSTDTQYF
TRBV3-1	TRBJ2-7	NA	CASSPRGSGGPYEQYF
TRBV11-1	TRBJ1-1	NA	CASSLGPEDTEAFF
TRBV25-1	TRBJ2-3	few	CASRDTRGSTDTQYF
TRBV20-1	TRBJ2-7	NA	CSARYLGEGGASYEQYF
TRBV14	TRBJ2-2	few	CASSRLVVRRNTGELFF
TRBV6-5	TRBJ2-1	few	CASAGTSGNEQFF
TRBV20-1	TRBJ1-2	NA	CSARQATGDGYTF
TRBV7-8	TRBJ2-6	NA	CASSQTGTGANVLTF
TRBV7-2	TRBJ2-2	few	CASMPWAGANTGELFF
TRBV6-6	TRBJ2-6	NA	CASRQGGLKGSGANVLTF
TRBV10-3	TRBJ2-7	NA	CAISETLSGYEQYF
TRBV12-3/TRBV12-4	TRBJ2-7	NA	CASRRTSGGYEQYF
TRBV15	TRBJ2-2	NA	CATRPVGNPNTGELFF
TRBV10-3	TRBJ2-3	few	CAGRGLVSDTQYF
TRBV10-3	TRBJ1-3	NA	CAISGVSGNTIYF
TRBV2	TRBJ2-5	few	CASSGDRRETQYF
TRBV3-1	TRBJ1-1	few	CASSQAPRNTEAFF
TRBV19	TRBJ2-7	few	CASSEAGGASYEQYF
TRBV25-1	TRBJ1-1	NA	CASSELGQGRIEAFF
TRBV30	TRBJ1-5	NA	CAWSVQSGSNQPQHF
TRBV19	TRBJ2-1	NA	CASSMVGNNEQFF
TRBV27	TRBJ2-2	few	CASSFQGYTGELFF